This T cell receptor (beta chain) is from a study of shared clonotypes between healthy human individuals. V lost 5 bases and J lost 4; bases outside the gene matches: 6. Germline V gene data show CDR1 as SGHTA and CDR2 as FQGTGA. The CDR3 consists of 15 residues. Profiled with immunoSEQ multiplex PCR; TCRdb holds only in-frame clones, not every one. The sample contains more than 1,200,000 clones, roughly 98.5% of which appear only once. General observations from the study: For sorted subsets, rarefaction showed incomplete sequencing despite large depth.

The sample holds one count of this clone. What it binds is not known. This receptor was identified in a man aged 25 to 40 in good health. The specimen was naive CD4+ T cells sorted from blood. Stated subset: CD45RA+ positively selected. The chain links TRBV7-3 to TRBJ2-3, with 10 bases that match TRBD2. Written as DNA, the CDR3 is TGTGCCAGCAGCGCTAGCGGGAGAGTCGCAGATACGCAGTATTTT. Protein product: CASSASGRVADTQYF.